This entry lists 25 T cell receptor beta chains sequenced from one sample in a study of blood T cell repertoires in COVID-19 (dated by TCRdb to 2020 to 2021). The library was made by the immunoSEQ multiplex PCR assay. TCRdb provides this immuneACCESS table in a form limited to in-frame rearrangements. Some clones are lacking; in checked studies, under half of them reflect an unresolved V gene, and why the rest are absent is not known. In all, the sample holds 350,000 to 500,000 clones, and around nine tenths of those were seen once. The top ten hold approximately 0.92% of the sample. Material: peripheral blood. The source is a man younger than 35 with COVID-19, enrolled during active disease.

This clone appeared once. The chain employs TRBV5-4 and TRBJ1-2; 8 positions match TRBD1. The CDR3 has 14 residues. Trimming cost V 4 bases and J 3 bases; bases outside gene matches: 5. Germline loops: CDR1 SGHNT, CDR2 YYREEE (reference sequence). CDR3 sequence reads: CASSTGQGDYGYTF. The CDR3 DNA follows: TGTGCCAGCAGCACCGGACAGGGTGACTATGGCTACACCTTC.

In nucleotides, the CDR3 is TGTGCCAGCAGTTTAGCGGGAGGGCCGGTAGATACGCAGTATTTT. This sequence encodes CASSLAGGPVDTQYF. The chain combines TRBV6-5 with TRBJ2-3; TRBD2 agrees at 11 bases. Unmatched junction bases numbered 5, after V lost 4 bases and J lost 5 bases. The germline V gene encodes CDR1 MNHEY and CDR2 SVGAGI. There are 15 residues in the CDR3.

The CDR3 DNA follows: TGCGCCAGCAGCCAAGAGCAAGCGGGGGGGTCCAATGAGCAGTTCTTC. Translating it yields CASSQEQAGGSNEQFF. V is TRBV4-1 and J is TRBJ2-1; TRBD2 matches at 10 bases. Germline trimming cut 0 bases from V and 6 bases from J; bases unmatched to any gene: 5. CDR1 and CDR2 (germline): MGHRA, YSYEKL. This CDR3 has 16 residues.

V is TRBV19 and J is TRBJ2-5, with TRBD2 identical over 12 bases. CDR1 is LNHDA and CDR2 is SQIVND in the germline V gene (reference sequence). The V segment lost 10 bases and the J segment 1 base; nucleotides outside the gene matches: 7. CDR3 length: 15 amino acids. This CDR3 reads CATQETSGSQETQYF. The CDR3 DNA reads as TGTGCCACCCAAGAGACTAGCGGGAGCCAAGAGACCCAGTACTTC.

The V gene is TRBV24-1, the J gene TRBJ2-5, with D unclear. This CDR3 spans 15 amino acids. Germline loops: CDR1 KGHDR, CDR2 SFDVKD. Trimming left V 5 bases short and J 5 bases short, with 17 bases between. CDR3 DNA: TGTGCCACCAGTGCGGGTGAGGCAACAAGGGAGACCCAGTACTTC. Its translation: CATSAGEATRETQYF.

This clone has only one observation. The chain employs TRBV4-1 and TRBJ2-7, with 10 bases that match TRBD2. This CDR3 comprises 15 residues. With V trimmed by 3 bases and J by 7 bases, 9 bases remained unmatched. CDR1 and CDR2 from the germline V gene are MGHRA and YSYEKL. CDR3 nucleotide sequence: TGCGCCAGCAGCCAGACCTCTAGCGGGAGTTGGGAGCAGTACTTC. Protein sequence: CASSQTSSGSWEQYF.

This clone appeared a few times. The chain links TRBV30 to TRBJ2-3; maybe TRBD2 (6 bases). The CDR3 extends over 13 amino acids. CDR1 and CDR2 (germline): GTSNPN, SVGIG (reference sequence). V dropped 0 bases and J dropped 6 bases, with 10 bases sitting between them. The CDR3, as DNA: TGTGCCTGGAGTGTACACCTAGCGGATACGCAGTATTTT. Its protein product is CAWSVHLADTQYF.

The V call is TRBV24-1, the J call TRBJ2-1, with 7 bases that match TRBD1. The germline gives CDR1 KGHDR, CDR2 SFDVKD. The trim removed 4 bases at V and 4 bases at J, leaving 6 bases unmatched. The CDR3 spans 15 residues. The CDR3: CATSDRDRPYNEQFF. CDR3 DNA: TGTGCCACCAGTGACCGGGACAGACCTTACAATGAGCAGTTCTTC.

The V and J genes are TRBV3-1 (or the pseudogene TRBV3-2) and TRBJ2-3; D might be TRBD2 (6 bases). CDR1 is LGHDT, CDR2 YNNKEL, per germline (reference sequence). CDR3 length: 18 residues. Trimming took off 3 bases at V and 1 base at J, with 20 bases between the two ends. The CDR3 spells CASSHWRFASDRTDTQYF. CDR3 sequence (DNA): TGTGCCAGCAGCCATTGGAGATTCGCTAGCGACCGCACAGATACGCAGTATTTT.

V and J are TRBV27 and TRBJ1-6; D is perhaps TRBD1 (5 bases). V lost 2 bases to trimming and J lost 6 bases, with 14 bases between them. Looked up from germline, CDR1 is MNHEY and CDR2 is SMNVEV (reference sequence). This CDR3 is 16 amino acids long. The CDR3: CASSLMGRGPNSPLHF. CDR3 DNA sequence: TGTGCCAGCAGTTTAATGGGGAGGGGACCTAATTCACCCCTCCACTTT.

V gene TRBV7-9 combines with J gene TRBJ2-6; no clear D gene. The CDR3 spans 16 residues. Germline V gene lookup returns CDR1 SEHNR and CDR2 FQNEAQ (reference sequence). V was cut by 5 bases and J by 3 bases, with 14 bases left in between. The CDR3 spells CASSPDPGGGANVLTF. CDR3 DNA: TGTGCCAGCAGCCCAGATCCGGGTGGTGGGGCCAACGTCCTGACTTTC.

On this clone: A read error may produce the germline difference seen at one junction end. This chain joins TRBV2 and TRBJ1-1; tentatively, D is TRBD1 (5 bases). CDR1 SNHLY and CDR2 FYNNEI come from the germline V gene. CDR3 size: 14 residues. The CDR3: CASSEGPGNPEAFF. The CDR3 DNA reads as TGTGCCAGCAGTGAGGGCCCAGGGAACCCTGAAGCTTTCTTT.

The V and J genes are TRBV7-9 and TRBJ1-2; D is uncertain. CDR1 is SEHNR, CDR2 FQNEAQ, per germline (reference sequence). The CDR3 consists of 13 residues. V was trimmed by 0 bases and J by 3 bases, leaving 5 bases between them. CDR3 residues: CASSLASDYGYTF. In DNA form, the CDR3 reads TGTGCCAGCAGCTTAGCGTCGGACTATGGCTACACCTTC.

This clone showed up just once. The J gene is TRBJ1-4, the V gene TRBV18; D call uncertain. CDR1 and CDR2 (germline): KGHSH, LQKENI. The CDR3 is 13 amino acids. The V end was cut by 2 bases, the J end by 8 bases, with 9 bases between. The CDR3 sequence: CASSPGLGEKLFF. CDR3 in DNA: TGTGCCAGCTCACCAGGGCTGGGCGAAAAACTGTTTTTT. Full variable domain (remainder filled in from reference TRBV18 and TRBJ1-4): NAGVMQNPRHLVRRRGQEARLRCSPMKGHSHVYWYRQLPEEGLKFMVYLQKENIIDESGMPKERFSAEFPKEGPSILRIQQVVRGDSAAYFCASSPGLGEKLFFGSGTQLSVL.

The chain is built from TRBV6-5 and TRBJ2-2; D perhaps matches TRBD1 (5 bases). The CDR3 contains 13 residues. Looked up from germline, CDR1 is MNHEY and CDR2 is SVGAGI. V lost 6 bases and J lost 6, with 11 bases in between. The CDR3 DNA reads as TGTGCCAGCAGCCAACAGGTCGCCGGGGAGCTGTTTTTT. It encodes CASSQQVAGELFF.

The rearrangement uses TRBV27 and TRBJ2-1; D is perhaps TRBD2 (6 bases). This CDR3 is 14 amino acids long. CDR1 and CDR2 (germline): MNHEY, SMNVEV (reference sequence). The V and J ends lost 5 bases and 4 bases respectively, with 12 bases between them. In DNA form, the CDR3 reads TGTGCCAGCAGTCCCCGGGGGATGTACAATGAGCAGTTCTTC. Its translation is CASSPRGMYNEQFF.

This rearrangement joins TRBV6-6 to TRBJ2-7, with TRBD2 as a possible D gene (6 bases). With 8 bases removed from V and 2 bases from J, the gap between germline ends came to 10 bases. The germline gives CDR1 MNHNY, CDR2 SVGAGI (reference sequence). The CDR3 totals 12 residues. The CDR3, as DNA: TGTGCCAGCGGAGGGACCACCTACGAGCAGTACTTC. Translation: CASGGTTYEQYF.

A single count supports this clone. The V and J genes are TRBV6-5 and TRBJ2-1; 7 positions match TRBD2. Germline lookup yields CDR1 MNHEY and CDR2 SVGAGI. The CDR3 spans 15 residues. After removal of 7 bases from V and 8 bases from J, the junction contained 14 bases not matched to a gene. In DNA form, the CDR3 reads TGTGCCAGCACTAGCGGATCCCATGTCAGGGATGAGCAGTTCTTC. Amino acid sequence: CASTSGSHVRDEQFF.

The chain has TRBV5-8 and TRBJ1-1; D gene ambiguous. The CDR3 length is 14 residues. Germline V gene sequence: CDR1 SGHTS, CDR2 YDEGEE. V was cut by 5 bases and J by 1 base, with 12 bases left in between. The CDR3 DNA is TGTGCCAGCAGAACTCCTCTTGGGAACACTGAAGCTTTCTTT. Translated, it gives CASRTPLGNTEAFF.

The chain combines TRBV9 with TRBJ2-3, with 10 bases identical to TRBD2. The CDR3 has 16 residues. The junction had 7 bases not matched to a gene; V was cut back by 0 bases and J by 6 bases. Per germline, CDR1 SGDLS and CDR2 YYNGEE. The CDR3 coding sequence is TGTGCCAGCAGCGTAGTGATAGCGGGAGGAGGGGATACGCAGTATTTT. Its protein is CASSVVIAGGGDTQYF. Together with reference TRBV9 and TRBJ2-3, the CDR3 gives the full variable domain: DSGVTQTPKHLITATGQRVTLRCSPRSGDLSVYWYQQSLDQGLQFLIQYYNGEERAKGNILERFSAQQFPDLHSELNLSSLELGDSALYFCASSVVIAGGGDTQYFGPGTRLTVL.

V is TRBV4-2 and J is TRBJ2-7, with D unresolved. V was cut by 1 base and J by 4 bases, with 8 bases left in between. Germline CDR1 and CDR2: LGHNA and YNFKEQ. The CDR3 is 13 residues long. The CDR3 nucleotides read TGTGCCAGCAGCCAAGGAGTCGATTACGAGCAGTACTTC. This sequence encodes CASSQGVDYEQYF.

The chain links TRBV4-2 to TRBJ2-3, with 7 bases that match TRBD1. This CDR3 spans 15 amino acids. Germline lookup yields CDR1 LGHNA and CDR2 YNFKEQ. Losses at the gene ends were 5 bases for V and 5 bases for J; bases not matched to a gene: 10. CDR3 in DNA: TGTGCCAGCAGCGCCGGACAGGAACGAAGAGATACGCAGTATTTT. This sequence encodes CASSAGQERRDTQYF.

The chain carries TRBV6-6 and TRBJ1-3, with 7 bases aligning to TRBD1. The CDR3 loop spans 14 amino acids. Germline V lookup: CDR1 MNHNY, CDR2 SVGAGI (reference sequence). V shed 6 bases and J 5 bases; nucleotides not matched to a gene: 7. The CDR3 DNA is TGTGCCAGCAGGGACCAGGGGGTTAGAAACACCATATATTTT. It yields the protein CASRDQGVRNTIYF.

The DNA for the CDR3 is TGTGCCAGCAAGCCCGACAGGGCAGACAATCAGCCCCAGCATTTT. Translated: CASKPDRADNQPQHF. The chain recombines TRBV6-5 with TRBJ1-5; 7 bases map to TRBD1. Losses at the gene ends were 7 bases for V and 3 bases for J; bases not matched to a gene: 9. Germline V gene data show CDR1 as MNHEY and CDR2 as SVGAGI. The CDR3 extends over 15 amino acids.

The rearrangement joins TRBV19 to TRBJ1-1; 8 nucleotides match TRBD1. Trimming cost V 3 bases and J 6 bases; bases outside gene matches: 6. Germline V gives CDR1 LNHDA, CDR2 SQIVND (reference sequence). The CDR3 runs 14 residues. The CDR3 nucleotides read TGTGCCAGTAGTATGAGGACAGGGATGGCTGAAGCTTTCTTT. Its translation: CASSMRTGMAEAFF.